This TCR beta chain was identified during a study of control samples from healthy donors and cancer patients. The assay was immunoSEQ multiplex PCR, and TCRdb's table has in-frame clones only and misses some. The sample lists approximately 88,000 clones; about nine tenths were seen once. The CDR3 has 13 residues. Trimming took 4 bases from V and 2 from J, leaving 9 bases between them. Germline CDR1 and CDR2: ENHRY and SYGVKD. The chain recombines TRBV10-3 with TRBJ2-7; either TRBD1 or TRBD2 may fit D (5 bases each). The TCR sequence derives from a woman in her twenties or thirties in good health. The source material was blood. The CDR3 DNA reads as TGTGCCATCAGTGGGGGGAAGGCCTACGAGCAGTACTTC. Amino acids: CAISGGKAYEQYF.